Listed here are 13 T cell receptor beta chains from one sample, sequenced in a study of shared clonotypes between healthy human individuals. CD45RO-negative CD8 cells positively selected for CCR7 made up the naive population, which excluded terminally differentiated effector memory CD45RA+ cells. Profiling relied on immunoSEQ multiplex PCR, and the TCRdb table lists in-frame clones only, not all of them. The data hold about 680,000 clones, with 92% observed a single time. Material for sequencing was naive CD8+ T cells sorted from blood. The receptors stem from a young man in good health.

The rearrangement joins TRBV10-2 to TRBJ2-7; D possibly corresponds to TRBD2 (6 bases). Deletions cut 6 bases from V and 3 bases from J, with 6 bases between. Germline V gene lookup returns CDR1 WSHSY and CDR2 SAAADI. This CDR3 spans 11 amino acids. Here the CDR3 reads CASRTSYEQYF. The CDR3 bases are TGCGCCAGCAGGACTAGCTACGAGCAGTACTTC.

This chain connects TRBV6-1 to TRBJ2-7; TRBD1 might be the D (6 bases). The germline V and J ends were trimmed by 8 bases and 2 bases, with 16 bases remaining between them. From germline, CDR1 is MNHNS and CDR2 SASEGT. The length of the CDR3 is 14 residues. The CDR3 sequence is CASLDRTETYEQYF. Here the CDR3 DNA reads TGTGCCAGCCTAGACAGGACAGAGACCTACGAGCAGTACTTC.

The V gene is TRBV19, the J gene TRBJ2-3; D gene unclear. V lost 5 bases and J lost 6, with 12 bases in between. Germline CDR1 reads LNHDA; CDR2 reads SQIVND (reference sequence). The CDR3 contains 13 residues. CDR3 in amino acids: CASSLFPLDTQYF. CDR3 sequence (DNA): TGTGCCAGTAGTTTATTCCCCTTGGATACGCAGTATTTT.

The chain links TRBV11-3 to TRBJ2-7, with 8 bases lining up with TRBD2. Trimming cost V 5 bases and J 2 bases; bases outside gene matches: 8. This CDR3 contains 15 residues. The germline V gene encodes CDR1 SGHNT and CDR2 YENEEA. CDR3 sequence: CASSPAGGPTYEQYF. The CDR3 DNA follows: TGTGCCAGCAGCCCCGCGGGAGGCCCCACCTACGAGCAGTACTTC.

This clone was counted a few times. The chain carries TRBV19 and TRBJ1-2; D may be TRBD1 (5 bases). The CDR3 has 14 amino acids. Germline V gene lookup returns CDR1 LNHDA and CDR2 SQIVND (reference sequence). The V and J ends lost 7 bases and 0 bases respectively, with 12 bases between them. CDR3 bases: TGTGCCAGTACCTGGGGCAGCTCTAACTATGGCTACACCTTC. Translating gives CASTWGSSNYGYTF. The full variable domain, in which reference TRBV19 and TRBJ1-2 provide the parts outside the CDR3, is DGGITQSPKYLFRKEGQNVTLSCEQNLNHDAMYWYRQDPGQGLRLIYYSQIVNDFQKGDIAEGYSVSREKKESFPLTVTSAQKNPTAFYLCASTWGSSNYGYTFGSGTRLTVV.

V is TRBV28 and J is TRBJ1-4; D is unresolved. Trimming took 8 bases from V and 0 from J, leaving 13 bases between them. From germline, CDR1 is MDHEN and CDR2 SYDVKM. The CDR3 consists of 15 residues. DNA for the CDR3: TGTGCCAGCCACAGCCGCCTGGCAACTAATGAAAAACTGTTTTTT. This sequence encodes CASHSRLATNEKLFF. Complete variable domain (other parts from reference TRBV28 and TRBJ1-4): DVKVTQSSRYLVKRTGEKVFLECVQDMDHENMFWYRQDPGLGLRLIYFSYDVKMKEKGDIPEGYSVSREKKERFSLILESASTNQTSMYLCASHSRLATNEKLFFGSGTQLSVL.

The chain couples TRBV27 to TRBJ2-7; 7 nucleotides match TRBD2. The V gene end was trimmed by 2 bases and the J gene end by 1 base; junction bases not matched to a gene: 2. The CDR3 length is 14 residues. From germline, CDR1 is MNHEY and CDR2 SMNVEV (reference sequence). The CDR3 nucleotides are TGTGCCAGCAGTTTAGTGCGGGGGTCCTACGAGCAGTACTTC. Encoded protein: CASSLVRGSYEQYF.

The CDR3: CASSTLAGENNEQFF. CDR3 coding DNA: TGTGCCAGTAGTACCCTAGCGGGAGAAAACAATGAGCAGTTCTTC. This chain connects TRBV19 to TRBJ2-1; 10 bases map to TRBD2. In germline, CDR1 is LNHDA, CDR2 SQIVND (reference sequence). The length of the CDR3 is 15 residues. V trimming: 4 bases; J trimming: 5 bases; junction bases outside the gene matches: 5.

V gene TRBV14 combines with J gene TRBJ2-7; 7 bases map to TRBD1. CDR1 and CDR2 (germline): SGHDN, FVKESK. CDR3 length equals 14 residues. J gave up 3 bases and V 4 bases, and 6 bases lay outside the gene matches. The chain's CDR3 is CASSPWDSLYEQYF. The CDR3 region has the DNA TGTGCCAGCAGCCCCTGGGACAGCCTCTACGAGCAGTACTTC.

This chain links TRBV30 with TRBJ2-5, with 10 nucleotides matching TRBD2. J lost 3 bases, V lost 5 bases, and 3 bases had no gene match. The CDR3 has 13 amino acids. CDR1 and CDR2 from the germline V gene are GTSNPN and SVGIG (reference sequence). For the CDR3, the DNA is TGTGCCTGGGACACTAGCGGGGAAGAGACCCAGTACTTC. Encoded protein: CAWDTSGEETQYF. The full variable domain, its missing parts supplied by reference TRBV30 and TRBJ2-5, is SQTIHQWPATLVQPVGSPLSLECTVEGTSNPNLYWYRQAAGRGLQLLFYSVGIGQISSEVPQNLSASRPQDRQFILSSKKLLLSDSGFYLCAWDTSGEETQYFGPGTRLLVL.

V is TRBV15 and J is TRBJ2-2; D is undetermined. The CDR3 has 13 residues. Germline V gene sequence: CDR1 LNHNV, CDR2 YYDKDF (reference sequence). Trimming removed 5 bases at V and 5 bases at J, with 9 bases between. CDR3 sequence: CATSSEWTGELFF. DNA of the CDR3: TGTGCCACCAGCTCAGAGTGGACCGGGGAGCTGTTTTTT.

V is TRBV6-1 and J is TRBJ1-1, with 8 bases identical to TRBD1. The CDR3 consists of 15 residues. The V and J ends lost 0 bases and 2 bases, in that order; junction bases with no gene match: 2. The germline gives CDR1 MNHNS, CDR2 SASEGT. Written as DNA, the CDR3 is TGTGCCAGCAGTGAAGCGGGACAGGTTAACACTGAAGCTTTCTTT. Its translation: CASSEAGQVNTEAFF.

The chain joins TRBV11-2 to TRBJ2-1; 11 bases match TRBD2. V dropped 5 bases and J dropped 6; count of bases not matched to a gene: 9. Germline V gene lookup returns CDR1 SGHAT and CDR2 FQNNGV. The CDR3 spans 16 residues. CDR3: CASSPPGTSGLNEQFF. The CDR3 nucleotides read TGTGCCAGCAGCCCCCCCGGGACTAGCGGCCTCAATGAGCAGTTCTTC. The variable domain in full, with the rest retrieved from reference TRBV11-2 and TRBJ2-1, is EAGVAQSPRYKIIEKRQSVAFWCNPISGHATLYWYQQILGQGPKLLIQFQNNGVVDDSQLPKDRFSAERLKGVDSTLKIQPAKLEDSAVYLCASSPPGTSGLNEQFFGPGTRLTVL.